These 28 T cell receptor beta chains were sequenced from one sample in a study of T-cell reconstitution after alpha-beta-depleted transplantation in children. Unique molecular identifiers were used to barcode this TCRbeta library. One entry per CDR3 protein results from TCRdb running MiXCR on the PCR reads. The sample lists fewer than 700,000 distinct CDR3 sequences, under 25% occurring once. This sample comprised PBMCs, mostly from graft donor cells, obtained 360 days after TCRalphabeta/CD19-depleted stem cell transplant. The receptors were sampled from a boy in the first two years of life who had a stem cell transplant for acute myeloid leukemia, so the T cells may come from the graft donor.

This rearrangement joins TRBV14 to TRBJ2-1, with TRBD1 matching over 7 bases. Trimming at V came to 0 bases and at J to 6 bases, leaving 11 bases not matched to a gene. CDR1 SGHDN and CDR2 FVKESK come from the germline V gene. The CDR3 has 17 residues. CDR3 protein: CASSQETGTAISNEQFF. DNA of the CDR3: TGTGCCAGCAGCCAAGAGACCGGGACAGCGATTAGCAATGAGCAGTTCTTC.

This rearrangement joins TRBV20-1 to TRBJ2-5; 10 bases fit TRBD2. CDR3 length: 16 amino acids. V dropped 0 bases and J dropped 5; count of bases not matched to a gene: 9. Germline V gene lookup returns CDR1 DFQATT and CDR2 SNEGSKA (reference sequence). The CDR3 protein is CSARDVSGGALETQYF. CDR3 DNA sequence: TGCAGTGCTAGAGATGTAAGCGGGGGGGCCCTGGAGACCCAGTACTTC.

This clonotype was seen ten or more times. V gene TRBV5-5 combines with J gene TRBJ1-2; tentatively, D is TRBD1 (5 bases). Germline values: CDR1 SGHKS, CDR2 YYEKEE (reference sequence). The CDR3 is made up of 13 amino acids. Trimming stripped 2 bases from V and 7 bases from J, with 12 bases between. In DNA form, the CDR3 reads TGTGCCAGCAGCTTCTCAGGGATGGGTGGCTACACCTTC. Translated: CASSFSGMGGYTF.

This clonotype was seen only a few times. The rearrangement joins TRBV29-1 to TRBJ2-2, with D possibly being TRBD1 (5 bases). CDR1 is SQVTM and CDR2 is ANQGSEA in the germline V gene. V lost 7 bases and J lost 0, with 12 bases in between. The CDR3 extends over 14 amino acids. CDR3 in DNA: TGCAGCGCCCTAAGGGGCGCGAACACCGGGGAGCTGTTTTTT. Translated: CSALRGANTGELFF.

The V gene is TRBV28, the J gene TRBJ2-7; tentatively, D is TRBD2 (6 bases). Per germline, CDR1 MDHEN and CDR2 SYDVKM. V was trimmed by 4 bases and J by 5 bases, leaving 18 bases between them. There are 15 residues in the CDR3. CDR3 bases: TGTGCCAGCAGTTCTCCTAGCGCTGGTTCTGACGAGCAGTACTTC. This gives the protein CASSSPSAGSDEQYF. Full variable domain (outside the CDR3, taken from reference TRBV28 and TRBJ2-7): DVKVTQSSRYLVKRTGEKVFLECVQDMDHENMFWYRQDPGLGLRLIYFSYDVKMKEKGDIPEGYSVSREKKERFSLILESASTNQTSMYLCASSSPSAGSDEQYFGPGTRLTVT.

This clonotype appeared a few times. V is TRBV12-3 or TRBV12-4 and J is TRBJ2-2; D is unresolved. With 9 bases removed from V and 0 bases from J, the gap between germline ends came to 17 bases. This CDR3 region has 16 residues. In nucleotides, the CDR3 is TGTGCCAGTTCAGGTACACGGAACGCGAACACCGGGGAGCTGTTTTTT. Residues: CASSGTRNANTGELFF.

A few counts support this clonotype. The DNA for the CDR3 is TGTGCCACCTACCTAGGAAGCCGTGAGACCCAGTACTTC. Translated: CATYLGSRETQYF. The chain has TRBV7-2 and TRBJ2-5, with unresolved D. The CDR3 sequence is 13 residues long. Germline V gives CDR1 SGHTA, CDR2 FQGNSA. Trimming stripped 10 bases from V and 5 bases from J, with 17 bases between.

This clonotype was found many times. V is TRBV20-1 and J is TRBJ2-1, with TRBD2 matching over 11 bases. CDR1 is DFQATT and CDR2 is SNEGSKA in the germline V gene (reference sequence). This CDR3 is built from 16 residues. With 1 base clipped from V and 9 bases from J, the junction kept 11 bases outside the gene matches. CDR3 nucleotide sequence: TGCAGTGCTAGAGGCCCAACTAGCGGGGGCTTAGGTGAGCAGTTCTTC. Translating it yields CSARGPTSGGLGEQFF.

The J gene is TRBJ2-7, the V gene TRBV11-2; 8 bases fit TRBD2. This CDR3 is built from 16 residues. CDR1 and CDR2 from the germline V gene are SGHAT and FQNNGV. Unmatched junction bases numbered 13, after V lost 3 bases and J lost 6 bases. Here the CDR3 reads CASSFNRAGLAGEQYF. The CDR3 region has the DNA TGTGCCAGCAGCTTCAACCGGGCTGGACTAGCCGGCGAGCAGTACTTC.

Regarding this clonotype: Since the CDR3 does not end with the conserved phenylalanine or tryptophan, this likely comes from a read error. The chain employs TRBV7-7 and TRBJ2-1; 14 bases are shared with TRBD2. CDR1 is SSHAT and CDR2 is FNYEAQ in the germline V gene (reference sequence). The CDR3 is 15 residues long. V shed 6 bases, J shed 8 bases, and the junction held 6 bases outside the gene matches. CDR3 in amino acids: CASSRRLAGGDEQFS. In DNA form, the CDR3 reads TGTGCCAGCAGTCGTCGACTAGCGGGGGGGGATGAGCAGTTCTCC.

The chain recombines TRBV24-1 with TRBJ2-7; D is tentatively TRBD1 or TRBD2 (6 bases each). This CDR3 contains 16 residues. Germline V gene sequence: CDR1 KGHDR, CDR2 SFDVKD. V lost 6 bases to trimming and J lost 2 bases, with 19 bases between them. CDR3 sequence reads: CATSRRDKGLTYEQYV. The CDR3 region has the DNA TGTGCCACCAGTCGACGGGACAAGGGACTTACCTACGAGCAGTACGTC.

CDR3 residues: CSVGGGGLSGYTF. CDR3 nucleotide sequence: TGCAGCGTTGGAGGGGGCGGATTATCCGGCTACACCTTC. The chain is built from TRBV29-1 and TRBJ1-2, with 7 bases that match TRBD1. CDR3 size: 13 residues. J gave up 8 bases and V 4 bases, and 10 bases lay outside the gene matches. CDR1 is SQVTM, CDR2 ANQGSEA, per germline.

A few counts support this clonotype. The V and J genes are TRBV7-2 and TRBJ2-3; 14 bases line up with TRBD2. The junction had 2 bases not matched to a gene; V was cut back by 4 bases and J by 2 bases. The CDR3 spans 16 residues. In germline, CDR1 is SGHTA, CDR2 FQGNSA. The CDR3: CASSSGLAGATDTQYF. The CDR3 DNA follows: TGTGCCAGCAGCTCGGGACTAGCGGGGGCCACAGATACGCAGTATTTT.

CDR3 coding DNA: TGTGCCAGCAGCTTAGTTTCCGGGGGCGGCGATACGCAGTATTTT. Its translation is CASSLVSGGGDTQYF. The chain joins TRBV7-2 to TRBJ2-3; D may correspond to TRBD1 or TRBD2 (6 bases each). The CDR3 length is 15 residues. Germline CDR1 and CDR2: SGHTA and FQGNSA. The V end was cut by 1 base, the J end by 6 bases, with 14 bases between.

This clonotype came up a few times. V and J are TRBV6-2 or TRBV6-3 and TRBJ2-5, with TRBD2 matching 7 bases. Looked up from germline, CDR1 is MNHEY and CDR2 is SVGEGT. V lost 4 bases and J lost 4; bases outside the gene matches: 6. The CDR3 covers 14 residues. CDR3 sequence (DNA): TGTGCCAGCAGTTCGGTAGGGAGGGGAGAGACCCAGTACTTC. This gives the protein CASSSVGRGETQYF.

This clonotype was recorded a few times. The chain employs TRBV10-3 and TRBJ1-6; D is unresolved. This CDR3 contains 13 residues. Deletions cut 8 bases from V and 14 bases from J, with 19 bases between. The germline CDR1 and CDR2 sequences are ENHRY and SYGVKD. For the CDR3, the DNA is TGTGCCATCTCCATCGGAGTTCAGCGGGCCCTCCACTTT. Translated: CAISIGVQRALHF.

This chain uses TRBV12-3 or TRBV12-4 with TRBJ1-1; 7 positions match TRBD1. This CDR3 is built from 14 residues. After removal of 2 bases from V and 5 bases from J, the junction contained 5 bases not matched to a gene. The CDR3: CASSLPGGGTEAFF. The CDR3 DNA sequence: TGTGCCAGCAGTTTACCAGGGGGAGGGACTGAAGCTTTCTTT.

This clonotype was observed many times. The CDR3 spells CSARWMNTEAFF. In DNA, the CDR3 is TGCAGTGCTAGGTGGATGAACACTGAAGCTTTCTTT. The rearrangement joins TRBV20-1 to TRBJ1-1, with D hard to call. The germline V and J ends were trimmed by 3 bases and 0 bases, with 5 bases remaining between them. The CDR3 contains 12 residues. Looked up from germline, CDR1 is DFQATT and CDR2 is SNEGSKA (reference sequence).

This chain uses TRBV12-3 or TRBV12-4 with TRBJ2-7, with a weak D call TRBD2 (5 bases). The CDR3 has 15 amino acids. V lost 6 bases and J lost 4, with 19 bases in between. The CDR3 is CASRAPGGREYEQYF. The DNA for the CDR3 is TGTGCCAGCAGGGCTCCCGGTGGACGGGAATACGAGCAGTACTTC.

This rearrangement joins TRBV7-8 to TRBJ2-7, with D unresolved. Germline values: CDR1 SGHVS, CDR2 FQNEAQ. This CDR3 is built from 13 residues. Trimming shortened V by 1 base and J by 7 bases, and 11 bases separated the two germline ends. CDR3 nucleotides: TGTGCCAGCAGCTTAGTTGTCTGGGGAGAGCAGTACGTC. Translating gives CASSLVVWGEQYV.

The chain recombines TRBV6-5 with TRBJ2-2; 7 positions agree with TRBD2. The junction had 4 bases not matched to a gene; V was cut back by 4 bases and J by 2 bases. CDR1 is MNHEY, CDR2 SVGAGI, per germline. The CDR3 totals 15 residues. The CDR3 bases are TGTGCCAGCAGTTGGGAGGGGCGTAACACCGGGGAGCTGTTTTTT. It translates to CASSWEGRNTGELFF.

Ten or more counts support this clonotype. The gene calls are TRBV12-3 or TRBV12-4 and TRBJ2-5; 8 positions agree with TRBD1. The CDR3 runs 15 residues. Trimming cost V 6 bases and J 4 bases; bases outside gene matches: 10. CDR3 sequence: CASRLDRAVVETQYF. In DNA, the CDR3 is TGTGCCAGCAGACTGGACAGGGCTGTAGTAGAGACCCAGTACTTC.

This clonotype was seen at least ten times. V gene TRBV20-1 combines with J gene TRBJ2-1; 12 bases map to TRBD2. Per germline, CDR1 DFQATT and CDR2 SNEGSKA (reference sequence). V was pared by 1 base and J by 6 bases, with 1 base of the junction left unmatched. The CDR3 runs 14 residues. The CDR3 nucleotides are TGCAGTGCTAGAGGACTAGCGGGGGTCAATGAGCAGTTCTTC. Translated, it gives CSARGLAGVNEQFF.

V gene TRBV11-2 combines with J gene TRBJ2-3; 16 bases agree with TRBD2. V lost 4 bases to trimming and J lost 8 bases; unmatched junction nucleotides: 6. The length of the CDR3 is 16 residues. The V gene's germline CDR1 is SGHAT and CDR2 FQNNGV. Here the CDR3 DNA reads TGTGCCAGCAGCTCGGGACTAGCGGGGGGGCCGGGTACGCAGTATTTT. Its translation is CASSSGLAGGPGTQYF.

The chain employs TRBV6-2 or TRBV6-3 and TRBJ2-7; 8 bases map to TRBD1. Trimming cost V 6 bases and J 1 base; bases outside gene matches: 8. The CDR3 has 15 residues. Germline values: CDR1 MNHEY, CDR2 SVGEGT. The CDR3 sequence: CASRRRDRPSYEQYF. The DNA of the CDR3 is TGTGCCAGCAGGAGACGGGACAGGCCTTCCTACGAGCAGTACTTC.

The sample holds many counts of this clonotype. This chain links TRBV20-1 with TRBJ2-5; D uncertain. In germline, CDR1 is DFQATT, CDR2 SNEGSKA (reference sequence). The CDR3 contains 12 residues. Trimming took off 6 bases at V and 2 bases at J, with 10 bases between the two ends. The CDR3 region is CSAPAEQETQYF. CDR3 bases: TGCAGTGCCCCAGCAGAACAAGAGACCCAGTACTTC.

This clonotype was seen repeatedly, ten times or more. The CDR3 here is CSAAGGPYNSPLHF. The CDR3 nucleotides read TGCAGTGCTGCCGGTGGACCCTATAATTCACCCCTCCACTTT. The V and J genes are TRBV20-1 and TRBJ1-6, with D hard to call. Trimming removed 5 bases from V and 2 bases from J, with 10 bases in between. Germline lookup yields CDR1 DFQATT and CDR2 SNEGSKA (reference sequence). The length of the CDR3 is 14 residues.

The rearrangement uses TRBV19 and TRBJ2-7, with 9 bases fitting TRBD1. This CDR3 is 15 amino acids long. Looked up from germline, CDR1 is LNHDA and CDR2 is SQIVND (reference sequence). After removal of 7 bases from V and 3 bases from J, the junction contained 10 bases not matched to a gene. The CDR3 region has the DNA TGTGCCAGTATCCTCCACAGGGGGCTTATCTACGAGCAGTACGTC. Its protein product is CASILHRGLIYEQYV.